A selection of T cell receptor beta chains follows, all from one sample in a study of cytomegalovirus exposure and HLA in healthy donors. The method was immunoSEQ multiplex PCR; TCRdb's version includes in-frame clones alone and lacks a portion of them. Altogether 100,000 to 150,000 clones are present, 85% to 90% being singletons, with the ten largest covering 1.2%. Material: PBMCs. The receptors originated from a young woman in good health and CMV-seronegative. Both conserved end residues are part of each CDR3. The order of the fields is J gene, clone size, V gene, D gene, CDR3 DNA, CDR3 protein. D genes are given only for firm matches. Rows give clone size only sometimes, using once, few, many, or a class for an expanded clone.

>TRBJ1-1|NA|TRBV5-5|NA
TGTGCCACCGACAGCATGAACACTGAAGCTTTCTTT
CATDSMNTEAFF
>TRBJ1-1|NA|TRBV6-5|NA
TGTGCCAGCAGGTACAACAGCGGGGCGATGAACACTGAAGCTTTCTTT
CASRYNSGAMNTEAFF
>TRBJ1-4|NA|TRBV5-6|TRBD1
TGTGCCAGCAGTCCGGGACAGGGAGTTGAAAAACTGTTTTTT
CASSPGQGVEKLFF
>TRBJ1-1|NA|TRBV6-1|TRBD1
TGTGCCAGCAGTGAAGTGGGACAGGGACGGGAAGCTTTCTTT
CASSEVGQGREAFF
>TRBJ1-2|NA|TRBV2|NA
TGTGCCAGCAGTGTGGAGGGCGCGTTGGGCTACACCTTC
CASSVEGALGYTF
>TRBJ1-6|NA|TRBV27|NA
TGTGCCAGCAGTTTGTATAGTTTGGTCTCCTATAATTCACCCCTCCACTTT
CASSLYSLVSYNSPLHF
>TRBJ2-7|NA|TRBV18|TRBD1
TGTGCCAGCTCACCATTAGCCAGGGGGCAAGGCGAGCAGTACTTC
CASSPLARGQGEQYF
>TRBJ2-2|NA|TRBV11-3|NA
TGTGCCAGCAGCTTAGGATGGCAGGGGTCGATTGAGGCCGGGGAGCTGTTTTTT
CASSLGWQGSIEAGELFF
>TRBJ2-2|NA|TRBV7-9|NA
TGTGCCAGCCTACAGACCGGGGAGCTGTTTTTT
CASLQTGELFF
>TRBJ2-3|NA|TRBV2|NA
TGTGCCAACAATGTAGGGAGGCCAGATACGCAGTATTTT
CANNVGRPDTQYF
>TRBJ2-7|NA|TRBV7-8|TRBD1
TGTGCCAGCAGCTTTGGGACAGGGGTCCACGAGCAGTACTTC
CASSFGTGVHEQYF
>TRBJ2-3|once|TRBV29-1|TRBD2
TGCAGCGTTTCGCGGGGGGGAGAGTCATCCGCGGATACGCAGTATTTT
CSVSRGGESSADTQYF
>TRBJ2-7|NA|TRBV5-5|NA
TGTGCCAGCAGCTTGGATCGCGGGGGCCCCGCCCTAGAACCCTACGAGCAGTACTTC
CASSLDRGGPALEPYEQYF
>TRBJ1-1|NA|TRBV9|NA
TGTGCCAGCAGCGAGAGATTCGGCACTGAAGCTTTCTTT
CASSERFGTEAFF
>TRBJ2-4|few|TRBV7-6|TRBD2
TGTGCCAGCAGCTTAGAACCAGCGGGGGGCCGGGGAAACATTCAGTACTTC
CASSLEPAGGRGNIQYF
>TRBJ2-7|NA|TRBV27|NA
TGTGCCAGCAGTTCTCTAGCCCACTACGAGCAGTACTTC
CASSSLAHYEQYF
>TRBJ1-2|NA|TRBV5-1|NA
TGCGCCAGCAGCTTGGGTCGGGGGTCATCGGTCGGCTACACCTTC
CASSLGRGSSVGYTF
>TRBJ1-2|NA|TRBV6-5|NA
TGTGCCAGCGTAGCAAGAGATAACTATGGCTACACCTTC
CASVARDNYGYTF
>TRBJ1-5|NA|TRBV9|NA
TGTGCCAGCAGCGTAGAGCCGGGTAGCAATCAGCCCCAGCATTTT
CASSVEPGSNQPQHF
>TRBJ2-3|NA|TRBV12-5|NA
TGTGCTAGTGGTTTGCCTTCAGGGTTTAACACAGATACGCAGTATTTT
CASGLPSGFNTDTQYF
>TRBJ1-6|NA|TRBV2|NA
TGTGCCAGCAACCAGGGTGTATATAATTCACCCCTCCACTTT
CASNQGVYNSPLHF
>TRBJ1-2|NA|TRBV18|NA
TGTGCCAGCTCATTCTCAAGCGACAGGCCTAACTATGGCTACACCTTC
CASSFSSDRPNYGYTF
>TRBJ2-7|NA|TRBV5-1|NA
TGCGCCAGCAGCTCGACCACAGAAAGGGGGTCCTACGAGCAGTACTTC
CASSSTTERGSYEQYF
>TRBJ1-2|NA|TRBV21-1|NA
TGTGCCAGCAGCAAATCGACAGGTGCTAACTATGGCTACACCTTC
CASSKSTGANYGYTF
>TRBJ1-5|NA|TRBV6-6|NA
TGTGCCAGCAGTTATATCAATCAGCCCCAGCATTTT
CASSYINQPQHF
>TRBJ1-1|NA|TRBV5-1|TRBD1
TGCGCCAGCAGCTCAACTCGACAGGGGGGGATCAATGAAGCTTTCTTT
CASSSTRQGGINEAFF
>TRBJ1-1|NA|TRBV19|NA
TGTGCCAGTACCGAAAGCGGGAAAGAAGCTTTCTTT
CASTESGKEAFF
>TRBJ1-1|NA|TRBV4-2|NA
TGTGCCAGCGCCCGACAGGTGAACACTGAAGCTTTCTTT
CASARQVNTEAFF
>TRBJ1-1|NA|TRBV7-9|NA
TGTGCCAGCGCCTCAGGGATCGTGAACACTGAAGCTTTCTTT
CASASGIVNTEAFF
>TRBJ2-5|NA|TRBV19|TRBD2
TGTGCCAGTAGTATAGTTCTAGCGGGGGGACAGGAAGAGACCCAGTACTTC
CASSIVLAGGQEETQYF
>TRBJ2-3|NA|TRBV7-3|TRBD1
TGTGCCAGCAGCCAGCCGGGACAGGGTCGCGATACGCAGTATTTT
CASSQPGQGRDTQYF
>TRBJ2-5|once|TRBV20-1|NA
TGCAGTGCTAGACCAGCGGAGACCCAGTACTTC
CSARPAETQYF
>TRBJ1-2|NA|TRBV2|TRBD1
TGTGCCACCTTAGGACAGGGGCCCGAATATGGCTACACCTTC
CATLGQGPEYGYTF
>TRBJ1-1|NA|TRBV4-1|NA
TGCGCCAGCAGCCAAGACCCAGGGAGGACTGAAGCTTTCTTT
CASSQDPGRTEAFF
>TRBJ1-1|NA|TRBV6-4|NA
TGTGCCAGCAGTGTCGTTCCAGGGGCGGTGAACACTGAAGCTTTCTTT
CASSVVPGAVNTEAFF
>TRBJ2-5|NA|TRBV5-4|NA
TGTGCCAGCAGCTTGGCTGTCCAAGAGACCCAGTACTTC
CASSLAVQETQYF
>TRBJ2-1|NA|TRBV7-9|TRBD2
TGTGCCAGCAGCTTAGATACTAGCGGGGAAAATTACAATGAGCAGTTCTTC
CASSLDTSGENYNEQFF
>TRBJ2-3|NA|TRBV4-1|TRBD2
TGCGCCAGCAGCCAAGGACCTAGCGGGGGGTCAGATACGCAGTATTTT
CASSQGPSGGSDTQYF
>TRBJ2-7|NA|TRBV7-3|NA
TGTGCCAGCAGCGTGACAGGATACTCCTACGAGCAGTACTTC
CASSVTGYSYEQYF
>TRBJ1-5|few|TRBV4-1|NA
TGCGCCAGCAGCCATAGGCACAGCTCCAATCAGCCCCAGCATTTT
CASSHRHSSNQPQHF
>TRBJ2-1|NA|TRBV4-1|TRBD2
TGCGCCAGCAGCCAAGTCGCTAGCGGGGGCCCTGATGAGCAGTTCTTC
CASSQVASGGPDEQFF
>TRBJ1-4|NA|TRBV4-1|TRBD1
TGCGCCAGCAGCCTCCCTCAGGGGGCAAGTGAAAAACTGTTTTTT
CASSLPQGASEKLFF
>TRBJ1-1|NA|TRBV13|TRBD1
TGTGCCAGCACCGGGACAGCCTACACTGAAGCTTTCTTT
CASTGTAYTEAFF
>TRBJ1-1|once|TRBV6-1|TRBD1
TGTGCCAGCAGCCGAATCCACAGGGGAGACACTGAAGCTTTCTTT
CASSRIHRGDTEAFF
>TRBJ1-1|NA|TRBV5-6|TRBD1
TGTGCCAGCAGAATCGGACAGGGTGTCTCGGCTTTCTTT
CASRIGQGVSAFF
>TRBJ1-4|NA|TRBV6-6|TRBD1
TGTGCCAGCAGTTACGGGACAGGGAATTTGGAAAAACTGTTTTTT
CASSYGTGNLEKLFF
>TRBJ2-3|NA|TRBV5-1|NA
TGCGCCAGCAGTTTCGTAGGGGATGCGACAGATACGCAGTATTTT
CASSFVGDATDTQYF
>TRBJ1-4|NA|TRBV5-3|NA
TGTGCCAGAAGCCTCGGGGTTTCAACTAATGAAAAACTGTTTTTT
CARSLGVSTNEKLFF
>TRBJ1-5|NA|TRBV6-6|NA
TGTGCCAGCAGTTTCTCAGGGGAATTAGGCAATCAGCCCCAGCATTTT
CASSFSGELGNQPQHF
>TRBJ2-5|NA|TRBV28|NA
TGTGCCAGCAGTTTGTCTGGGGGGGAGACCCAGTACTTC
CASSLSGGETQYF
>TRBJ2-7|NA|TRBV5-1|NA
TGCGCCAGCAGCTTAAGGGGGGGAGTTGACGAGCAGTACTTC
CASSLRGGVDEQYF
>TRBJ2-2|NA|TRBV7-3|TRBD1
TGTGCCAGCAGCAAGGGACAGGGGCACACCGGGGAGCTGTTTTTT
CASSKGQGHTGELFF
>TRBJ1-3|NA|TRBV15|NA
TGTGCCACCAGCAGCAGACGGACAGACTCTGGAAACACCATATATTTT
CATSSRRTDSGNTIYF
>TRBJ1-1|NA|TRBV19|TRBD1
TGTGCCAGTAGTATGGGACAGGGCCCTGAAGCTTTCTTT
CASSMGQGPEAFF
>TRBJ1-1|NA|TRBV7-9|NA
TGTGCCAGCAGCTTGTCGGGGAACACTGAAGCTTTCTTT
CASSLSGNTEAFF
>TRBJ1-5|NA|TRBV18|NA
TGTGCCAGCTCACCCGGGGTTCAGCCCCAGCATTTT
CASSPGVQPQHF